This entry features one TCR beta chain sequence. This entry is derived from a study of CD8 T cells in Susac syndrome. CDR1 is SGDLS, CDR2 YYNGEE, per germline. V was shortened by 0 bases and J by 4 bases, with 10 bases between the two germline ends. The CDR3 extends over 15 amino acids. With random hexamers, reverse transcription was performed on about 0.5 to 1 ug of RNA. An immunoSEQ multiplex PCR generated amplified TCR beta CDR3 products spanning 54 Vbeta and 13 Jbeta. MiXCR was run by TCRdb on the immunoSEQ multiplex PCR reads, yielding one entry per CDR3 protein. The sample shows 330,000 or so distinct CDR3 sequences, roughly 90% of them seen only once. Both CD4+ and CD8+ T cells were negatively isolated, and TEMRA cells underwent FACS enrichment.

The sample consisted of CD8+ T cells from PBMCs. This TCR was recovered from a human donor with multiple sclerosis. V is TRBV9 and J is TRBJ2-2; maybe TRBD1 (5 bases). The CDR3 reads CASSVALTGTGELFF. CDR3 coding DNA: TGTGCCAGCAGCGTAGCCCTAACAGGCACCGGGGAGCTGTTTTTT.